This TCR beta chain was retrieved from a study of blood T cell repertoires in COVID-19. Profiled with immunoSEQ multiplex PCR; TCRdb holds only in-frame clones, not every one. The sample lists 250,000 to 300,000 clones, approximately 85% occurring once. The CDR3 extends over 14 amino acids. V shed 5 bases, J shed 1 base, and the junction held 3 bases outside the gene matches. Per the germline V gene, CDR1 is MDHEN and CDR2 is SYDVKM. The source material was peripheral blood. The chain links TRBV28 to TRBJ2-7, with 9 nucleotides matching TRBD1. The TCR was taken from a man between 50 and 59 years old with active or convalescent COVID-19. CDR3: CASSTGGGSYEQYF. The CDR3, as DNA: TGTGCCAGCAGTACAGGGGGCGGGTCCTACGAGCAGTACTTC.